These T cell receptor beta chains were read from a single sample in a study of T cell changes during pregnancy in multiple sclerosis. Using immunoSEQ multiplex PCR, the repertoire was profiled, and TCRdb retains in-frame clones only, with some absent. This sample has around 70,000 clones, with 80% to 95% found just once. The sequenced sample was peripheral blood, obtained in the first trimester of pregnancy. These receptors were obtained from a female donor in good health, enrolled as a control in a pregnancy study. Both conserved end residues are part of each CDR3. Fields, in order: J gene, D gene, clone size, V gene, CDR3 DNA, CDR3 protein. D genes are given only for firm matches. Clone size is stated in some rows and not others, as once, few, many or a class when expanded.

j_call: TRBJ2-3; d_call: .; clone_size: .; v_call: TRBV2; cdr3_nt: TGTGCCAGTAATCTTGGCACAGATACGCAGTATTTT; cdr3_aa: CASNLGTDTQYF
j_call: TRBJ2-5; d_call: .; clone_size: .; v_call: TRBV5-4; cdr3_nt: TGTGCCAGCAGCTTGAGGGGTCCAGTCCAAGAGACCCAGTACTTC; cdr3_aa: CASSLRGPVQETQYF
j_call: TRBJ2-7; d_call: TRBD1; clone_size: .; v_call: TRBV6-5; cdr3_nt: TGTGCCAGCAGTCGACCGACAGGGAGCTCCTACGAGCAGTACTTC; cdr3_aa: CASSRPTGSSYEQYF
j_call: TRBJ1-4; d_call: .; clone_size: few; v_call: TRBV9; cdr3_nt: TGTGCCAGCAGCGTCGGGCAGGGAAATGAAAAACTGTTTTTT; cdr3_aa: CASSVGQGNEKLFF
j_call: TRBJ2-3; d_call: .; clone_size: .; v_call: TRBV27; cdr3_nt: TGTGCCAGCAGTTTATCGTGGGGGGCAGATACGCAGTATTTT; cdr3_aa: CASSLSWGADTQYF
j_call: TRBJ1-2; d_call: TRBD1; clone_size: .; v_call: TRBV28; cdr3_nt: TGTGCCAGCAGAGCGGACAGGGCCGACTATGGCTACACCTTC; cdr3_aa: CASRADRADYGYTF
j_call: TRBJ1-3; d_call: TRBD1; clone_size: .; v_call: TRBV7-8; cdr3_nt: TGTGCCAGCAGCTCCCTTGGACAGGCATTTCACCCCTCTGGAAACACCATATATTTT; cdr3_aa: CASSSLGQAFHPSGNTIYF
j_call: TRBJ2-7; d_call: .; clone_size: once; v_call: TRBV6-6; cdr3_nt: TGTGCCAGCAGTTACTCGTTGCGTTACGAGCAGTACTTC; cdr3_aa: CASSYSLRYEQYF
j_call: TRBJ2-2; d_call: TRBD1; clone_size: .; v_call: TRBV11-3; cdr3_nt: TGTGCCAGCAGCGCAGGACAGGGGAGGGCCGGGGAGCTGTTTTTT; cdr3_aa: CASSAGQGRAGELFF
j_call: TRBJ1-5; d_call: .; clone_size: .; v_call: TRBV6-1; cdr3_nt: TGTGCCAGCAGAACAGGGCTCAATCAGCCCCAGCATTTT; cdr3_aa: CASRTGLNQPQHF
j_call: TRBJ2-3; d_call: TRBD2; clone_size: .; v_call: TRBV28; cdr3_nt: TGTGCCAGCAGTGGGGGGACTATCACAGATACGCAGTATTTT; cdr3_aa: CASSGGTITDTQYF
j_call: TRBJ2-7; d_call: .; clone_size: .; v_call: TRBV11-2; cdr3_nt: TGTGCCAGCAGCCTTGGGACCGTCGGGGAGGTAGAGTACTTC; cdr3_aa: CASSLGTVGEVEYF
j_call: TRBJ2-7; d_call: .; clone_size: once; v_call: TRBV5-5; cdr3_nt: TGTGCCAGCAGCTGGCGGGACGCCTCCTACGAGCAGTACTTC; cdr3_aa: CASSWRDASYEQYF
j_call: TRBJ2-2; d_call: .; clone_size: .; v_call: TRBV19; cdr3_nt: TGTGCCAGTAGTATCCGGGCCGGGAGCGGGGAGCTGTTTTTT; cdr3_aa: CASSIRAGSGELFF
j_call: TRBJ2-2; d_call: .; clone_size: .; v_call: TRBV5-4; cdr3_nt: TGTGCCAGCAGCTTGGAACACCTGACCGGGGAGCTGTTTTTT; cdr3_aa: CASSLEHLTGELFF
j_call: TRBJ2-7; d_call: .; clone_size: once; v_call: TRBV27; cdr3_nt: TGTGCCAGCAGCCCTATCGACCGGAGCTACGAGCAGTACTTC; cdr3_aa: CASSPIDRSYEQYF
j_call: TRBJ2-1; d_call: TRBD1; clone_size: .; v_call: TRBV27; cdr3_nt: TGTGCCAGCAGTGCCCCGGACAGGTGGTACTACTACAATGAGCAGTTCTTC; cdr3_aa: CASSAPDRWYYYNEQFF
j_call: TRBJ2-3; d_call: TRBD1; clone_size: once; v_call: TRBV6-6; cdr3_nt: TGTGCCAGCAGTTACTACAGGGGTGACACAGATACGCAGTATTTT; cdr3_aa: CASSYYRGDTDTQYF
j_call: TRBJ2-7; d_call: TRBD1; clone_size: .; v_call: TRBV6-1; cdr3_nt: TGTGCCAGCAGTGAAGGGTTACCGACAGGGCTGCGCGCCGAGCAGTACTTC; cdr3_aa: CASSEGLPTGLRAEQYF
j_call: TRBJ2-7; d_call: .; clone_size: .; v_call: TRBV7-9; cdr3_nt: TGTGCCAGCAGCCCACAGCTGGGGGGATACGAGCAGTACTTC; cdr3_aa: CASSPQLGGYEQYF
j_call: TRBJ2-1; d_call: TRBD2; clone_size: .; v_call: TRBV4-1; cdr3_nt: TGCGCCAGCAGCCAAGGGCTCTTACGGGGGGGGTACAATGAGCAGTTCTTC; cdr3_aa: CASSQGLLRGGYNEQFF
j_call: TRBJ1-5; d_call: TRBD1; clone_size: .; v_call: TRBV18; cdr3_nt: TGTGCCAGCTCACTGGGACAGAATAGCAATCAGCCCCAGCATTTT; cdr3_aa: CASSLGQNSNQPQHF
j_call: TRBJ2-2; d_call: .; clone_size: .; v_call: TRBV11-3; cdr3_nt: TGTGCCAGCAGCTTAGATAGCACCGGGGAGCTGTTTTTT; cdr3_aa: CASSLDSTGELFF
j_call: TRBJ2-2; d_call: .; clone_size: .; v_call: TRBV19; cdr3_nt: TGTGCCAGTAGTATCGACGTGGAGGGACAGAGCACCGGGGAGCTGTTTTTT; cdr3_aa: CASSIDVEGQSTGELFF
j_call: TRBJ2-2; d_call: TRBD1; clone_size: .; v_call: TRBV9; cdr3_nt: TGTGCCAGCAGCTCCGACAGGGCCACCGGGGAGCTGTTTTTT; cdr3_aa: CASSSDRATGELFF
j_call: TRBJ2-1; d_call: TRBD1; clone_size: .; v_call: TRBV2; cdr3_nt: TGTGCCAGCAGTCTAGTAGGGACAGGGGATATTAATGAGCAGTTCTTC; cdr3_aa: CASSLVGTGDINEQFF
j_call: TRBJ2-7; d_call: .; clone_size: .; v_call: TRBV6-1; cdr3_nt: TGTGCCAGCAGTGATACGGGAGCCCCCTACGAGCAGTACTTC; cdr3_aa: CASSDTGAPYEQYF
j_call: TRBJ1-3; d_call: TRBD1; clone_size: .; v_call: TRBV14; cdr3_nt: TGTGCCAGCAGCCGCAGGGGGTCTGGAAACACCATATATTTT; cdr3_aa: CASSRRGSGNTIYF
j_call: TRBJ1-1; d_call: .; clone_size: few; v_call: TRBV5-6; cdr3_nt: TGTGCCAGCAGCGGGGGGTTGAACACTGAAGCTTTCTTT; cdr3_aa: CASSGGLNTEAFF
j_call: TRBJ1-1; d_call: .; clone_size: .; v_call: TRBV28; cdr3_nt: TGTGCCAGCAGTTTACGGGGGAAAAACACTGAAGCTTTCTTT; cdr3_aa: CASSLRGKNTEAFF
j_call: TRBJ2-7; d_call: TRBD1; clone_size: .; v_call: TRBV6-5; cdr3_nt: TGTGCCAGCAGCTACCGGGACAGGGGCGAGCAGTACTTC; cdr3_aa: CASSYRDRGEQYF
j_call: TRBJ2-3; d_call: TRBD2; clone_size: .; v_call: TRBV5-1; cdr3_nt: TGCGCCAGCACCCGGGGAGGGAGCACAGATACGCAGTATTTT; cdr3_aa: CASTRGGSTDTQYF
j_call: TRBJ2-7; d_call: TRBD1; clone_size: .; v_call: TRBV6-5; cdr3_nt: TGTGCCAGCAGTTACTTCGGACAGGGTCGGAGTGAGCAGTACTTC; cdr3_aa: CASSYFGQGRSEQYF